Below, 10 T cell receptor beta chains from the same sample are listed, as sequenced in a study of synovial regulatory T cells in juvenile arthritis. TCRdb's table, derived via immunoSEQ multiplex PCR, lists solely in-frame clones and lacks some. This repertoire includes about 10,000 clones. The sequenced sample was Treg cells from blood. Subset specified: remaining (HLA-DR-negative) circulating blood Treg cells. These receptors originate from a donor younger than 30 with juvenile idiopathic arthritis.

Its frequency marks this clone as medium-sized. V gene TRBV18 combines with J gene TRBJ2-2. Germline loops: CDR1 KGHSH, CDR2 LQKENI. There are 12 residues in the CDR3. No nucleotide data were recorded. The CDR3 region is CASSSRNGELFF.

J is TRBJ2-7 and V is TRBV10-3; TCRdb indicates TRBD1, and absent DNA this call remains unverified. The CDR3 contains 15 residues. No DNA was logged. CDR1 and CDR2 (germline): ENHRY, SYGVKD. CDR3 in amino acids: CAISESTGTVYEQYF.

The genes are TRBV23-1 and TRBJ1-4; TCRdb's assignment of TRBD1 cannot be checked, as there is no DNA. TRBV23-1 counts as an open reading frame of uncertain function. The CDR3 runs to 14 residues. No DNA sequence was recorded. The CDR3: CASTHRGSYEKLFF.

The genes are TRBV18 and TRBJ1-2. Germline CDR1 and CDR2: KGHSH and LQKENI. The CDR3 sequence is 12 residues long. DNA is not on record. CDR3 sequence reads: CASSPGTYGYTF.

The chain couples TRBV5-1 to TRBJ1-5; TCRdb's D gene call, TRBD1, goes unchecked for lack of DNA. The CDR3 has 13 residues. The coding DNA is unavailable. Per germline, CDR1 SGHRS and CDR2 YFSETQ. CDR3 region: CASSGGQNQPQHF.

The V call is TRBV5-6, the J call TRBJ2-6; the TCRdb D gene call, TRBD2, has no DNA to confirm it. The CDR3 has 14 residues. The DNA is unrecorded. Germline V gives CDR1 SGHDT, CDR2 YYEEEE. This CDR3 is CASSLVGETNVLTF.

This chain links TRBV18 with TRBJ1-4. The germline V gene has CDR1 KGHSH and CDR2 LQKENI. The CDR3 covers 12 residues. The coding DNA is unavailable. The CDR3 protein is CASSPSAEKLFF.

This chain's CDR3 is CASSPLGAGANVLTF. The chain is built from TRBV28 and TRBJ2-6; TCRdb calls TRBD2, which cannot be checked without DNA. Germline-derived CDR1 and CDR2 are MDHEN and SYDVKM. The CDR3 consists of 15 residues. The entry carries no DNA sequence. Supplemented by reference TRBV28 and TRBJ2-6, the full variable domain reads DVKVTQSSRYLVKRTGEKVFLECVQDMDHENMFWYRQDPGLGLRLIYFSYDVKMKEKGDIPEGYSVSREKKERFSLILESASTNQTSMYLCASSPLGAGANVLTFGAGSRLTVL.

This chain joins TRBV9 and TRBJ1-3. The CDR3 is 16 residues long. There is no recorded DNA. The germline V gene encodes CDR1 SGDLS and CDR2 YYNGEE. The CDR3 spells CASSPYLVDSGNTIYF.

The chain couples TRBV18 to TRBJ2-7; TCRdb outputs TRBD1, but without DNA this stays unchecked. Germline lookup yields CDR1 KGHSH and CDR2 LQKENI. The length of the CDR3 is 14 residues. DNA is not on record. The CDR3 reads CASSPSAGTYEQYF.